A selection of T cell receptor beta chains follows, all from one sample in a study of OX40 agonist ivuxolimab in advanced cancers. Some clones are missing from TCRdb's copy, which holds only in-frame ones; the method was immunoSEQ multiplex PCR. The table shows roughly 80,000 clones, with 70% to 90% occurring only once. Sequenced here: CD4+ or CD8+ T cells sorted from blood, sampled in a trial of the OX40 agonist ivuxolimab. These receptor sequences come from an adult with an advanced solid tumor such as melanoma, head and neck, liver or kidney cancer. Both conserved end residues are part of each CDR3. Each record gives: D gene, V gene, J gene, clone size, CDR3 protein, CDR3 DNA. D genes are given only for firm matches. Expanded clones get a size class; other rows say once, few or many, or leave the size out.

>-|TRBV5-1|TRBJ2-3|-
CASSRTGPDTQYF
TGCGCCAGCAGCAGAACAGGGCCAGATACGCAGTATTTT
>-|TRBV6-1|TRBJ1-5|once
CASSNMGRTGGPQHF
TGTGCCAGCAGTAACATGGGACGGACCGGAGGGCCCCAGCATTTT
>-|TRBV9|TRBJ2-5|-
CASSVKGGETQYF
TGTGCCAGCAGCGTCAAAGGCGGGGAGACCCAGTACTTC
>-|TRBV19|TRBJ2-3|-
CASSISGPRKLRTDTQYF
TGTGCCAGTAGTATATCCGGACCGCGAAAGCTCCGCACAGATACGCAGTATTTT
>-|TRBV14|TRBJ1-1|-
CASSTGMNTEAFF
TGTGCCAGCAGTACAGGCATGAACACTGAAGCTTTCTTT
>TRBD2|TRBV28|TRBJ2-3|-
CASSLAGVPDTQYF
TGTGCCAGCAGTCTAGCGGGAGTTCCAGATACGCAGTATTTT
>-|TRBV7-2|TRBJ2-1|-
CASGWGRASYPNEQFF
TGTGCCAGCGGTTGGGGGCGGGCTTCCTACCCCAATGAGCAGTTCTTC
>TRBD1|TRBV27|TRBJ2-7|-
CASSKTGGEDYEQYF
TGTGCCAGCAGCAAGACAGGGGGTGAGGACTACGAGCAGTACTTC
>-|TRBV4-1|TRBJ1-2|-
CAKGGARNYGYTF
TGCGCCAAAGGGGGGGCTCGAAACTATGGCTACACCTTC
>TRBD1|TRBV7-2|TRBJ2-1|once
CASSSRLGTGFVQFF
TGTGCCAGCAGCTCCCGTCTCGGGACAGGGTTCGTGCAGTTCTTC
>-|TRBV9|TRBJ1-6|few
CASSQGTGLVAPLHF
TGTGCCAGCTCCCAGGGGACGGGGTTGGTGGCACCCCTCCACTTT
>-|TRBV6-4|TRBJ2-1|-
CASSDSSASSYNEQFF
TGTGCCAGCAGTGACTCGTCGGCTAGCTCCTACAATGAGCAGTTCTTC
>-|TRBV18|TRBJ2-7|once
CASSPAAMGAREQYF
TGTGCCAGCTCACCAGCCGCGATGGGGGCGAGAGAGCAGTACTTC
>-|TRBV30|TRBJ1-1|-
CAWRGANEAFF
TGTGCCTGGAGGGGGGCGAATGAAGCTTTCTTT
>TRBD1|TRBV2|TRBJ1-6|-
CASSRVGQGGPLHF
TGTGCCAGCAGTCGTGTGGGACAGGGAGGACCCCTCCACTTT